This is a list of T cell receptor beta chains from one sample in a study of shared clonotypes between healthy human individuals. Assay: immunoSEQ multiplex PCR; the TCRdb copy retains only in-frame clones and omits some. The table has about 1 million clones, under 80% seen once; the top ten hold roughly 1.4%. The material sequenced was memory CD4+ T cells sorted from blood. These receptors came from a man aged 18 to 30 in good health. CDR3s include the opening cysteine and the closing phenylalanine or tryptophan. The D gene is left open where the match is weak. Clone size is given for some rows only: seen once, a few or many times, or a class if the clone is expanded.

.	TRBV19	.	TRBJ1-4	TGTGCCAGTAGTATGCGGCAGATTAATGAAAAACTGTTTTTT	CASSMRQINEKLFF
.	TRBV28	.	TRBJ2-3	TGTGCCAGCACTAGGCGAAGGGTGGGCACAGATACGCAGTATTTT	CASTRRRVGTDTQYF
.	TRBV28	TRBD1	TRBJ1-2	TGTGCCAGCAGTTCGGGACAGCTAGGGTCTGGCTTC	CASSSGQLGSGF
once	TRBV18	TRBD2	TRBJ2-1	TGTGCCAGCTCACCACCGACGCGGGAGGTCGGTGAGCAGTTCTTC	CASSPPTREVGEQFF
.	TRBV20-1	.	TRBJ2-5	TGCAGTGCTAGAGATGAGAAGACCCAGTACTTC	CSARDEKTQYF
.	TRBV6-4	TRBD1	TRBJ1-1	TGTGCCAGCAGCAAAACAGGGGTGAACACTGAAGCTTTCTTT	CASSKTGVNTEAFF
many	TRBV7-2	.	TRBJ2-3	TGTGCCAGCAGCTTGGGATACGGTAGCACAGATACGCAGTATTTT	CASSLGYGSTDTQYF
.	TRBV5-4	.	TRBJ1-6	TGTGCCAGCAGCTCAAGGAAGACAGGCAGCTCCTATAATTCACCCCTCCACTTT	CASSSRKTGSSYNSPLHF
many	TRBV11-2	.	TRBJ2-7	TGTGCCAGCAGCTTAGGCCAACAGTTGTCCTACGAGCAGTACTTC	CASSLGQQLSYEQYF
.	TRBV5-1	.	TRBJ1-1	TGCGCCAGCAGCTTGAATCCGGGACGTACCATGAACACTGAAGCTTTCTTT	CASSLNPGRTMNTEAFF
once	TRBV6-5	TRBD1	TRBJ1-2	TGTGCCAGCCGGACAGGGGGAAGTCACTATGGCTACACCTTC	CASRTGGSHYGYTF
.	TRBV7-2	.	TRBJ2-7	TGTGCCAGCAGCTTAGGGTCCACAAGGGGAAGCTCCTACGAGCAGTACTTC	CASSLGSTRGSSYEQYF
once	TRBV27	TRBD1	TRBJ2-7	TGTGCCAGCAGTTTTAGAGGGACAGGGGGCAACGAGCAGTACTTC	CASSFRGTGGNEQYF
.	TRBV18	.	TRBJ1-1	TGTGCCAGCTCACCGGGGAACAAGATGAACACTGAAGCTTTCTTT	CASSPGNKMNTEAFF
once	TRBV6-6	.	TRBJ2-7	TGTGCCAGCAGTGCGACCCGTGCCTACGAGCAGTACTTC	CASSATRAYEQYF
.	TRBV2	.	TRBJ1-4	TGTGCCAGCTCCGGGGGTCCTAGTCCTAATGAAAAACTGTTTTTT	CASSGGPSPNEKLFF
.	TRBV2	TRBD1	TRBJ1-5	TGTGCCAGCACCGCCGACAGGGGAAGCAATCAGCCCCAGCATTTT	CASTADRGSNQPQHF
once	TRBV7-2	.	TRBJ2-5	TGTGCCAGCAGCTTAGGGGGGGAGGTGCGGACCCAGTACTTC	CASSLGGEVRTQYF
.	TRBV11-2	.	TRBJ1-1	TGTGCCAGCAGCTTAGCTGGGAACACTGAAGCTTTCTTT	CASSLAGNTEAFF
.	TRBV5-4	.	TRBJ1-2	TGTGCCAGCGCTTGGAACTATGGCTACACCTTC	CASAWNYGYTF